The 28 T cell receptor beta chains in this list originate from one sample, sequenced in a study of shared clonotypes between healthy human individuals. Positive CCR7 selection of CD45RO-negative cells yielded the naive CD8 cells, and terminally differentiated effector memory CD45RA+ cells were excluded. The protocol was immunoSEQ multiplex PCR, while the TCRdb copy is restricted to in-frame clones and leaves out a portion. Of about 1,800,000 clones in the sample, around 96% are singletons; the top ten hold 1% to 1.5%. The specimen was naive CD8+ T cells sorted from blood. The receptor set was obtained from a man between 18 and 29 years old in good health.

The chain uses TRBV13 and TRBJ2-3; no definite D call. Trimming removed 4 bases at V and 2 bases at J, with 22 bases between. This CDR3 contains 18 residues. The germline V gene has CDR1 PRHDT and CDR2 FYEKMQ (reference sequence). The CDR3 sequence is CASSSVDGFSPYTDTQYF. The CDR3 DNA sequence: TGTGCCAGCAGCTCCGTAGACGGATTCTCTCCTTACACAGATACGCAGTATTTT.

The rearrangement joins TRBV6-5 to TRBJ2-1; a possible D gene is TRBD1 (6 bases). Germline V gene data show CDR1 as MNHEY and CDR2 as SVGAGI. V lost 4 bases, J lost 5 bases, and 9 bases lay in between. The CDR3 totals 13 residues. CDR3 bases: TGTGCCAGCAGTTGGTCAGGGGACAATGAGCAGTTCTTC. Amino acid sequence: CASSWSGDNEQFF.

This chain uses TRBV30 with TRBJ2-6; D ambiguous. CDR1 and CDR2 from the germline V gene are GTSNPN and SVGIG (reference sequence). CDR3 length: 15 amino acids. V lost 8 bases, J lost 0 bases, and 14 bases lay in between. The CDR3 sequence: CAQPQPPSGANVLTF. The DNA of the CDR3 is TGTGCCCAACCCCAACCACCCTCTGGGGCCAACGTCCTGACTTTC.

V and J are TRBV27 and TRBJ2-2; D unresolved. Trimming took 8 bases from V and 4 from J, leaving 5 bases between them. The CDR3 runs 11 residues. The V gene's germline CDR1 is MNHEY and CDR2 SMNVEV (reference sequence). The CDR3 region is CASGPTGELFF. Written as DNA, the CDR3 is TGTGCCAGCGGCCCCACCGGGGAGCTGTTTTTT.

J is TRBJ2-1 and V is TRBV6-6; D is unresolved. The germline gives CDR1 MNHNY, CDR2 SVGAGI (reference sequence). The CDR3 is made up of 11 amino acids. V was cut by 2 bases and J by 9 bases, with 5 bases left in between. The CDR3 region is CASSYGVEQFF. CDR3 nucleotides: TGTGCCAGCAGTTACGGGGTTGAGCAGTTCTTC.

The J gene is TRBJ1-2, the V gene TRBV5-1, with D unresolved. Trimming cost V 0 bases and J 2 bases, with 8 bases left between them. The CDR3 covers 14 residues. Germline V gene sequence: CDR1 SGHRS, CDR2 YFSETQ. CDR3 loop: CASSLGESNYGYTF. The CDR3 nucleotides are TGCGCCAGCAGCTTGGGGGAATCGAACTATGGCTACACCTTC.

V and J are TRBV7-9 and TRBJ2-5; tentatively, D is TRBD2 (5 bases). Germline V gene sequence: CDR1 SEHNR, CDR2 FQNEAQ (reference sequence). Trimming removed 4 bases at V and 4 bases at J, with 10 bases between. This CDR3 contains 13 residues. CDR3 amino acids: CASSSSEGETQYF. CDR3 nucleotide sequence: TGTGCCAGCAGCTCCTCAGAGGGAGAGACCCAGTACTTC. Variable domain in full (rest from reference TRBV7-9 and TRBJ2-5): DTGVSQNPRHKITKRGQNVTFRCDPISEHNRLYWYRQTLGQGPEFLTYFQNEAQLEKSRLLSDRFSAERPKGSFSTLEIQRTEQGDSAMYLCASSSSEGETQYFGPGTRLLVL.

The V and J genes are TRBV15 and TRBJ2-1, with D possibly TRBD1 on 8 matching bases. This CDR3 spans 15 amino acids. Germline V gene data show CDR1 as LNHNV and CDR2 as YYDKDF (reference sequence). The V end was cut by 4 bases, the J end by 4 bases, with 14 bases between. CDR3 nucleotide sequence: TGTGCCACCAGCAAAGCGGGACAGGCTTACAATGAGCAGTTCTTC. It specifies CATSKAGQAYNEQFF.

J is TRBJ2-1 and V is TRBV27, with D hard to call. Germline lookup yields CDR1 MNHEY and CDR2 SMNVEV (reference sequence). This CDR3 is built from 14 residues. V was trimmed by 5 bases and J by 1 base, leaving 9 bases between them. In DNA form, the CDR3 reads TGTGCCAGCAGTCCCATGGGGTCCTACAATGAGCAGTTCTTC. Translation gives CASSPMGSYNEQFF.

The chain employs TRBV9 and TRBJ2-7; 10 bases map to TRBD2. The CDR3 is made up of 15 amino acids. Germline-derived CDR1 and CDR2 are SGDLS and YYNGEE. J gave up 4 bases and V 3 bases, and 7 bases lay outside the gene matches. DNA for the CDR3: TGTGCCAGCAGCGGGGAACGGACTAGCGGATACGAGCAGTACTTC. It translates to CASSGERTSGYEQYF.

The J gene is TRBJ2-3, the V gene TRBV7-8; TRBD2 agrees at 8 bases. The CDR3 has 15 residues. Germline V lookup: CDR1 SGHVS, CDR2 FQNEAQ. With 6 bases clipped from V and 3 bases from J, the junction kept 8 bases outside the gene matches. The CDR3 protein is CASRDDAGGTDTQYF. CDR3 DNA sequence: TGTGCCAGCAGGGACGACGCGGGAGGTACAGATACGCAGTATTTT.

The J gene is TRBJ1-2, the V gene TRBV5-4; D not resolved. This CDR3 has 14 residues. The V gene's germline CDR1 is SGHNT and CDR2 YYREEE (reference sequence). The V gene lost 3 bases and the J gene lost 6 bases, with 15 bases spanning the gap. The CDR3 nucleotides are TGTGCCAGCAGCTGGAACACCGGGCCGGATGGCTACACCTTC. It translates to CASSWNTGPDGYTF.

On this clone: Additional DNA sequences in this sample encode the identical CDR3. CDR3 protein: CASSLGAEQYF. The CDR3 DNA sequence: TGTGCCAGCAGTTTAGGGGCTGAGCAGTACTTC. V usage is TRBV27 and J usage is TRBJ2-7, with D maybe TRBD1 (5 bases). Looked up from germline, CDR1 is MNHEY and CDR2 is SMNVEV (reference sequence). This CDR3 spans 11 amino acids. Trimming took off 2 bases at V and 7 bases at J, with 6 bases between the two ends.

The rearrangement uses TRBV4-3 and TRBJ2-7; D possibly uses TRBD1 or TRBD2 (5 bases each). V was pared by 1 base and J by 5 bases, with 9 bases between. Germline V gene lookup returns CDR1 LGHNA and CDR2 YSLEER. The CDR3 length is 13 residues. The CDR3 region has the DNA TGCGCCAGCAGCCAAGTGAGGGGCCACGAGCAGTACTTC. Its protein is CASSQVRGHEQYF.

The J gene is TRBJ2-7, the V gene TRBV11-2, with D perhaps matching TRBD2 (6 bases). The CDR3 runs to 15 residues. Germline-derived CDR1 and CDR2 are SGHAT and FQNNGV. Deletions cut 0 bases from V and 3 bases from J, with 12 bases between. The CDR3 region is CASSLDPGLLYEQYF. CDR3 in DNA: TGTGCCAGCAGCTTAGACCCGGGACTCCTCTACGAGCAGTACTTC.

The rearrangement uses TRBV30 and TRBJ2-3; the D gene could be TRBD1 or TRBD2 (6 bases each). Trimming took 4 bases from V and 0 from J, leaving 20 bases between them. Looked up from germline, CDR1 is GTSNPN and CDR2 is SVGIG (reference sequence). The length of the CDR3 is 17 residues. CDR3 amino acids: CAWTLLKTGLSTDTQYF. Here the CDR3 DNA reads TGTGCCTGGACCTTGCTGAAGACAGGACTAAGCACAGATACGCAGTATTTT.

In its sample, this clone was seen once. The rearrangement uses TRBV6-5 and TRBJ2-7; 7 nucleotides match TRBD2. The CDR3 extends over 16 amino acids. The germline gives CDR1 MNHEY, CDR2 SVGAGI. With 0 bases clipped from V and 2 bases from J, the junction kept 7 bases outside the gene matches. The CDR3 DNA reads as TGTGCCAGCAGTTACTCCCCGACTAGCTCGACCTACGAGCAGTACTTC. This codes for CASSYSPTSSTYEQYF.

This chain connects TRBV4-1 to TRBJ2-2; the D is unclear. Germline CDR1 MGHRA, CDR2 YSYEKL. Trimming took 2 bases from V and 6 from J, leaving 1 base between them. The CDR3 is made up of 11 amino acids. Written as DNA, the CDR3 is TGCGCCAGCAGCCAACCCGGGGAGCTGTTTTTT. Encoded protein: CASSQPGELFF.

J is TRBJ1-2 and V is TRBV7-9; 8 bases align to TRBD1. The trim removed 5 bases at V and 6 bases at J, leaving 8 bases unmatched. The CDR3 covers 14 residues. CDR1 is SEHNR and CDR2 is FQNEAQ in the germline V gene (reference sequence). In nucleotides, the CDR3 is TGTGCCAGCAGCCCCACTCTGACAGGGGATGGCTACACCTTC. The encoded protein is CASSPTLTGDGYTF.

This clone has a handful of counts. Different DNA sequences within this sample yield the same CDR3. This chain links TRBV27 with TRBJ2-7; D might be TRBD1 or TRBD2, each matching 5 bases. This CDR3 has 13 amino acids. Between the trimmed V and J ends, which lost 5 bases and 2 bases, there was a span of 10 bases. The V gene's germline CDR1 is MNHEY and CDR2 SMNVEV (reference sequence). CDR3 region: CASSPGTAYEQYF. The CDR3 DNA reads TGTGCCAGCAGTCCCGGGACGGCCTACGAGCAGTACTTC.

The rearrangement joins TRBV27 to TRBJ2-6, with D uncertain. Trimming removed 5 bases from V and 0 bases from J, with 5 bases in between. CDR1 MNHEY and CDR2 SMNVEV come from the germline V gene (reference sequence). This CDR3 spans 14 amino acids. CDR3 sequence reads: CASSHSSGANVLTF. The CDR3, as DNA: TGTGCCAGCAGTCATTCCTCTGGGGCCAACGTCCTGACTTTC.

The chain recombines TRBV28 with TRBJ2-5, with a tentative D call TRBD1 (6 bases). The V end was cut by 1 base, the J end by 4 bases, with 13 bases between. From germline, CDR1 is MDHEN and CDR2 SYDVKM. The CDR3 spans 15 residues. The CDR3: CASSLSLGGLETQYF. CDR3 in DNA: TGTGCCAGCAGTTTATCATTAGGGGGATTAGAGACCCAGTACTTC.

The chain employs TRBV28 and TRBJ2-2; D unresolved. The germline V gene has CDR1 MDHEN and CDR2 SYDVKM. The CDR3 is made up of 14 amino acids. Trimming took off 3 bases at V and 5 bases at J, with 10 bases between the two ends. This CDR3 is CASSFPSQTGELFF. The CDR3 nucleotides are TGTGCCAGCAGTTTCCCCAGCCAAACCGGGGAGCTGTTTTTT.

A note on this clone: Other DNA sequences in this specimen translate into the identical CDR3. This sequence joins TRBV11-2 and TRBJ2-5; unclear D gene. Trimming removed 1 base from V and 2 bases from J, with 8 bases in between. The germline CDR1 and CDR2 sequences are SGHAT and FQNNGV. This CDR3 is built from 14 residues. For the CDR3, the DNA is TGTGCCAGCAGCTTAGTTGGGGTGCAAGAGACCCAGTACTTC. This gives the protein CASSLVGVQETQYF.

This chain links TRBV2 with TRBJ1-1; D gene ambiguous. This CDR3 has 14 residues. V was shortened by 6 bases and J by 4 bases, with 15 bases between the two germline ends. In germline, CDR1 is SNHLY, CDR2 FYNNEI. The CDR3 region is CASRWETPGTEAFF. CDR3 nucleotide sequence: TGTGCCAGCAGATGGGAAACCCCGGGCACTGAAGCTTTCTTT. Full variable domain (rest looked up from reference TRBV2 and TRBJ1-1): EPEVTQTPSHQVTQMGQEVILRCVPISNHLYFYWYRQILGQKVEFLVSFYNNEISEKSEIFDDQFSVERPDGSNFTLKIRSTKLEDSAMYFCASRWETPGTEAFFGQGTRLTVV.

The chain employs TRBV27 and TRBJ2-7, with 12 bases aligning to TRBD2. The germline V gene has CDR1 MNHEY and CDR2 SMNVEV (reference sequence). The V segment lost 6 bases and the J segment 5 bases; nucleotides outside the gene matches: 8. The CDR3 is 15 amino acids. CDR3 DNA: TGTGCCAGCAGAAGTCTCGGACTAGCGGGAAACGAGCAGTACTTC. It specifies CASRSLGLAGNEQYF.

The chain joins TRBV30 to TRBJ1-1; D call uncertain. The V gene lost 3 bases and the J gene lost 7 bases, with 15 bases spanning the gap. Germline-derived CDR1 and CDR2 are GTSNPN and SVGIG (reference sequence). The CDR3 contains 13 residues. The CDR3 nucleotides are TGTGCCTGGAGGCCCACCGGGCCAGATGAAGCTTTCTTT. Encoded protein: CAWRPTGPDEAFF. Combining the CDR3 with reference TRBV30 and TRBJ1-1 gives the whole variable domain SQTIHQWPATLVQPVGSPLSLECTVEGTSNPNLYWYRQAAGRGLQLLFYSVGIGQISSEVPQNLSASRPQDRQFILSSKKLLLSDSGFYLCAWRPTGPDEAFFGQGTRLTVV.

The chain carries TRBV2 and TRBJ2-7; D is unclear. Germline V gives CDR1 SNHLY, CDR2 FYNNEI. V dropped 8 bases and J dropped 3 bases, with 14 bases sitting between them. The CDR3 contains 13 residues. Written as DNA, the CDR3 is TGTGCCAGCTCTCGAGGCACTCACTACGAGCAGTACTTC. It specifies CASSRGTHYEQYF.